One and the same sample provided the 16 T cell receptor beta chains below, sequenced in a study of blood T cells in healthy people across ages. Alongside a J-beta primer mix, a sample-barcoded 5' primer served in a second PCR lasting about 7 to 11 cycles. TCRdb analysed the 5' RACE reads with MiXCR anew, one entry per CDR3 protein. The data show around 1.1 million distinct CDR3 sequences, with 35% to 40% seen just once and roughly 13% held by the top ten. The sequencing input was blood. The receptors derive from a man aged 18 to 35 in good health.

This clonotype has a handful of counts. Written as DNA, the CDR3 is TGCAGTGCTCCAATCCCCCTAGCGGGGAGGTGCGAGCAGTTCTTC. This gives the protein CSAPIPLAGRCEQFF. This chain uses TRBV20-1 with TRBJ2-1; 9 bases match TRBD2. This CDR3 spans 15 amino acids. Germline V gives CDR1 DFQATT, CDR2 SNEGSKA (reference sequence). The ends lost 5 bases at V and 10 bases at J; junction bases unmatched: 15.

This clonotype showed up just a few times. This chain links TRBV14 with TRBJ2-7; TRBD2 matches at 13 bases. CDR3 length: 16 residues. Germline assignment: CDR1 SGHDN and CDR2 FVKESK. Trimming at V came to 1 base and at J to 3 bases, leaving 3 bases not matched to a gene. CDR3 sequence reads: CASSQAGLAGHYEQYF. Here the CDR3 DNA reads TGTGCCAGCAGCCAAGCGGGACTAGCGGGGCACTACGAGCAGTACTTC.

This clonotype was detected once. The chain combines TRBV28 with TRBJ2-6, with D hard to call. Germline V gene data show CDR1 as MDHEN and CDR2 as SYDVKM. V was trimmed by 4 bases and J by 2 bases, leaving 9 bases between them. CDR3 length: 15 amino acids. CDR3 residues: CASSSLNPGANVLTF. CDR3 nucleotides: TGTGCCAGCAGTTCATTAAATCCTGGGGCCAACGTCCTGACTTTC.

V usage is TRBV5-1 and J usage is TRBJ2-5; D is ambiguous. Germline CDR1 SGHRS, CDR2 YFSETQ. Trimming took 2 bases from V and 11 from J, leaving 13 bases between them. This CDR3 comprises 12 residues. The CDR3 DNA follows: TGCGCCAGCAGCTTAATTAGGAATGAGCAGTACTTC. Encoded protein: CASSLIRNEQYF.

In its sample, this clonotype was seen a few times. The chain is built from TRBV4-2 and TRBJ1-1; 7 bases line up with TRBD1. CDR1 is LGHNA, CDR2 YNFKEQ, per germline. V lost 0 bases and J lost 2; bases outside the gene matches: 9. The CDR3 is 17 residues long. The CDR3 coding sequence is TGTGCCAGCAGCCAAGAAGCGTCACAGGGGATAAACACTGAAGCTTTCTTT. Residues: CASSQEASQGINTEAFF.

This sequence joins TRBV7-9 and TRBJ1-4; D not resolved. Trimming left V 8 bases short and J 9 bases short, with 16 bases between. CDR3 size: 13 residues. CDR1 is SEHNR, CDR2 FQNEAQ, per germline (reference sequence). This CDR3 is CASGRGTNKKLFF. Here the CDR3 DNA reads TGTGCCAGCGGTCGAGGCACCAATAAAAAACTGTTTTTT.

The CDR3 loop reads CASGLVAGNEQFF. For the CDR3, the DNA is TGTGCTAGTGGTTTGGTAGCGGGGAATGAGCAGTTCTTC. The chain employs TRBV12-5 and TRBJ2-1; 7 bases map to TRBD2. Germline-derived CDR1 and CDR2 are LGHNT and FRNRAP. The CDR3 contains 13 residues. Trimming at V came to 0 bases and at J to 7 bases, leaving 0 bases not matched to a gene.

This clonotype was seen only a few times. The J gene is TRBJ2-1, the V gene TRBV20-1; a weak D match, TRBD1 (6 bases). Trimming shortened V by 5 bases and J by 12 bases, and 14 bases separated the two germline ends. This CDR3 is 11 amino acids long. Germline CDR1 and CDR2: DFQATT and SNEGSKA (reference sequence). CDR3 coding DNA: TGCAGTGCTGGCCGGGACAAAGGGCAGTTCTTC. This translates into CSAGRDKGQFF.

This clonotype occurred a few times. The V call is TRBV11-2, the J call TRBJ2-2; D not resolved. V gave up 6 bases and J gave up 6 bases, with 8 bases separating them. The CDR3 extends over 12 amino acids. CDR1 and CDR2 (germline): SGHAT, FQNNGV. In nucleotides, the CDR3 is TGTGCCAGCAGGGTCCCGTCCGGGGAGCTGTTTTTT. Its translation is CASRVPSGELFF.

The chain uses TRBV12-3 or TRBV12-4 and TRBJ2-3; a weak D match, TRBD2 (6 bases). The CDR3 is 15 amino acids. V lost 4 bases, J lost 11 bases, and 22 bases lay in between. In nucleotides, the CDR3 is TGTGCCAGCAGTTCACCGGGAGAGAAAACAGATGTGCAGTATTTT. Translated: CASSSPGEKTDVQYF.

This clonotype was counted a few times. The chain recombines TRBV7-2 with TRBJ1-2, with 8 bases aligning to TRBD1. V dropped 5 bases and J dropped 8; count of bases not matched to a gene: 10. There are 14 residues in the CDR3. Per the germline V gene, CDR1 is SGHTA and CDR2 is FQGNSA. CDR3 amino acids: CASSNPDRVWGYTF. The CDR3 DNA is TGTGCCAGCAGCAACCCGGACAGGGTGTGGGGCTACACCTTC.

V gene TRBV2 combines with J gene TRBJ1-4; a possible D gene is TRBD1 (6 bases). CDR1 SNHLY and CDR2 FYNNEI come from the germline V gene. The CDR3 extends over 14 amino acids. Deletions cut 3 bases from V and 5 bases from J, with 10 bases between. CDR3 residues: CASSDGQGNEKLFF. CDR3 nucleotides: TGTGCCAGCAGTGATGGTCAGGGGAATGAAAAACTGTTTTTT.

The chain combines TRBV7-3 with TRBJ2-3; 10 nucleotides line up with TRBD1. V lost 7 bases to trimming and J lost 3 bases; unmatched junction nucleotides: 4. The CDR3 totals 14 residues. CDR1 and CDR2 (germline): SGHTA, FQGTGA. Here the CDR3 DNA reads TGTGCCAGCAAAGGGGGACAGGGGACAGATACGCAGTATTTT. Its translation: CASKGGQGTDTQYF.

This clonotype was seen ten or more times. V is TRBV29-1 and J is TRBJ2-3; D is ambiguous. Germline CDR1 SQVTM, CDR2 ANQGSEA. The V and J ends lost 8 bases and 2 bases respectively, with 11 bases between them. This CDR3 is 12 amino acids long. The CDR3 loop is CSLGGITDTQYF. The CDR3 DNA reads as TGCAGCCTTGGCGGAATCACAGATACGCAGTATTTT.

This clonotype has more than one count but fewer than ten. The genes are TRBV4-2 and TRBJ2-7, with unresolved D. Germline CDR1 LGHNA, CDR2 YNFKEQ. Between the trimmed V and J ends, which lost 1 base and 7 bases, there was a span of 14 bases. The CDR3 runs to 14 residues. The CDR3 DNA reads as TGTGCCAGCAGCCAAGCCCGACTTTCTAATGAGCAGTACTTC. This translates into CASSQARLSNEQYF.

Concerning this clonotype itself: Since a much larger clone is just one base distant, this may be a read error. The CDR3 spells CASSAIGGDYEQYF. The CDR3 DNA is TGTGCCAGCAGCGCGATAGGGGGCGACTACGAGCAGTACTTC. The rearrangement joins TRBV7-2 to TRBJ2-7; the match to TRBD1 covers 7 bases. Trimming removed 5 bases from V and 3 bases from J; junction bases left unmatched: 7. The CDR3 length is 14 residues. The germline CDR1 and CDR2 sequences are SGHTA and FQGNSA.